The next 4 T cell receptor beta chains were all read from a single sample in a study of cytomegalovirus exposure and HLA in healthy donors. Primers included in the PCR were 60 Vbeta and 13 Jbeta primers. Method: immunoSEQ multiplex PCR; TCRdb's copy keeps in-frame clones and lacks some. Among over 100,000 clones, over 65% were seen once, and the ten largest hold around 0.95%. Material for sequencing was PBMCs. The receptors come from a woman in her 30s in good health and CMV-seronegative.

V usage is TRBV11-2 and J usage is TRBJ2-7; a weak D match, TRBD1 (5 bases). Germline CDR1 and CDR2: SGHAT and FQNNGV. The CDR3 sequence is 13 residues long. V lost 4 bases and J lost 2, with 9 bases in between. CDR3 amino acids: CASSSTVTYEQYF. The CDR3 coding sequence is TGTGCCAGCAGCTCGACAGTGACCTACGAGCAGTACTTC.

The chain couples TRBV5-1 to TRBJ2-3; 7 positions agree with TRBD2. Trimming at V came to 0 bases and at J to 2 bases, leaving 6 bases not matched to a gene. Germline CDR1 and CDR2: SGHRS and YFSETQ. The CDR3 totals 16 residues. This chain's CDR3 is CASSLGGAGTTDTQYF. CDR3 nucleotide sequence: TGCGCCAGCAGCTTGGGTGGAGCGGGGACCACAGATACGCAGTATTTT.

This rearrangement joins TRBV2 to TRBJ1-2, with 12 positions matching TRBD1. The CDR3 sequence is 15 residues long. After removal of 6 bases from V and 6 bases from J, the junction contained 8 bases not matched to a gene. The germline gives CDR1 SNHLY, CDR2 FYNNEI. The CDR3 coding sequence is TGTGCCAGCAGGGCGATCGGGACAGGGGGCGATGGCTACACCTTC. It specifies CASRAIGTGGDGYTF.

In nucleotides, the CDR3 is TGTGCCAGCAGTTTATGGGCTAGCGAGGTCTACAATGAGCAGTTCTTC. Translation gives CASSLWASEVYNEQFF. The chain is built from TRBV27 and TRBJ2-1, with D possibly TRBD2 on 6 matching bases. V was clipped by 1 base and J by 3 bases, with 13 bases between them. CDR3 length: 16 residues. Germline V gives CDR1 MNHEY, CDR2 SMNVEV (reference sequence).